This paragraph reports one TCR beta chain. Its specificity is unknown. The data were taken from a study of T cell repertoires in cytomegalovirus infection. The wider study: In public TCR beta signatures, there were indications of both CMV infection and matching HLA type.

Trimming cost V 4 bases and J 3 bases, with 19 bases left between them. The CDR3 sequence is 16 residues long. CDR1 and CDR2 (germline): SGHAT, FQNNGV. Findings and caveats of the study: Public TCR beta family frequency separated CMV-and-HLA carriers, including in an independent cohort. Ex vivo, HLA-C-restricted CMV-specific TCR beta clonotypes prevailed over the rest of the response.

TCRdb called the reads again in MiXCR, with one record for every CDR3 protein. Here the sample spans about 150,000 distinct CDR3 sequences, about 20% being singletons. Sequencing was carried out using PBMCs. This TCR derives from a human donor in good health (CMV status not recorded). Some clones in this sample may be carry-over from other donors' samples. The chain recombines TRBV11-2 with TRBJ2-7; D is possibly TRBD1 or TRBD2 (5 bases each). CDR3 sequence (DNA): TGTGCCAGCAGCTCGAGGGACCGGGACCGCGACTACGAGCAGTACTTC. This codes for CASSSRDRDRDYEQYF.